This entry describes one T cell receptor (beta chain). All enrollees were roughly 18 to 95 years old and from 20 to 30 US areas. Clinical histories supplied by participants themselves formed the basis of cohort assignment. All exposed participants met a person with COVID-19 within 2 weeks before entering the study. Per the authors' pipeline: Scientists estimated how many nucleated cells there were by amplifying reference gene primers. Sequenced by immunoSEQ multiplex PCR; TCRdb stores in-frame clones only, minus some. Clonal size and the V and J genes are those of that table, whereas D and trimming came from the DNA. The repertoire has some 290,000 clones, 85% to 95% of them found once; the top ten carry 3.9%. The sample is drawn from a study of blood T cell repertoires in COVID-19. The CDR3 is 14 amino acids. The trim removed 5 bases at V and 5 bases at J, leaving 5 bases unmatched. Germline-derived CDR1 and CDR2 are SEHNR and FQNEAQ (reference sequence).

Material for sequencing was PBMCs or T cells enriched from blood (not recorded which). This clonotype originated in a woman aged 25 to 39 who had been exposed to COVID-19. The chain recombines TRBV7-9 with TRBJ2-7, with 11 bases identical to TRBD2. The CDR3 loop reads CASSDGTSGHEQYF. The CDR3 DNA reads TGTGCCAGCAGCGACGGGACTAGCGGCCACGAGCAGTACTTC. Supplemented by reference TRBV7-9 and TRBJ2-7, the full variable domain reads DTGVSQNPRHKITKRGQNVTFRCDPISEHNRLYWYRQTLGQGPEFLTYFQNEAQLEKSRLLSDRFSAERPKGSFSTLEIQRTEQGDSAMYLCASSDGTSGHEQYFGPGTRLTVT.